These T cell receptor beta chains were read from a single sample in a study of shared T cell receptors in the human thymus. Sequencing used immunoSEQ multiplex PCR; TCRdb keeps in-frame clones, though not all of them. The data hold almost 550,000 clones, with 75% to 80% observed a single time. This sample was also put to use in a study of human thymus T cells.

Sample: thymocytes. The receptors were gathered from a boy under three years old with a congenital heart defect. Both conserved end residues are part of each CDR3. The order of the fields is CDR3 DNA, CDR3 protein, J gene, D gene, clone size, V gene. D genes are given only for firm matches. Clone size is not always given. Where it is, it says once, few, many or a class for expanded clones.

TGCGCCAGCAGCCAATCGGGCGGGAGTCCCTACAATGAGCAGTTCTTC | CASSQSGGSPYNEQFF | TRBJ2-1 | TRBD2 | . | TRBV4-3
TGCGCCAGCGGAGTCGAGGGGGCTAAGGGTCCTTATAGCAATCAGCCCCAGCATTTT | CASGVEGAKGPYSNQPQHF | TRBJ1-5 | TRBD1 | . | TRBV5-1
TGCGCCAGCAGCCAAGTAACTAGCGGGGGATCCGCTAGCACAGATACGCAGTATTTT | CASSQVTSGGSASTDTQYF | TRBJ2-3 | TRBD2 | few | TRBV4-1
TGTGCCAGCAGTTTAGGCCCCGCCAGCGGGACGTACGAGCAGTACTTC | CASSLGPASGTYEQYF | TRBJ2-7 | TRBD2 | once | TRBV27
TGTGCCAGCAGCGGATCAGGGCCGCCCTACGAGCAGTACTTC | CASSGSGPPYEQYF | TRBJ2-7 | . | . | TRBV7-9
TGTGCCAGCAGCTATCGGACTAGCGGGGGTACAGATGAGCAGTTCTTC | CASSYRTSGGTDEQFF | TRBJ2-1 | TRBD2 | . | TRBV5-4
TGTGCCAGCAGCTCTAGGACTAGGGGGGACCATGAGACCCAGTACTTC | CASSSRTRGDHETQYF | TRBJ2-5 | . | . | TRBV12-1
TGTGCCAGCAGCGGGGCCGCAAACACTGAAGCTTTCTTT | CASSGAANTEAFF | TRBJ1-1 | . | . | TRBV5-4
TGTGCCAGCAGTTTAGGGCTAGCGGGAGGGCCAACCTACGAGCAGTACTTC | CASSLGLAGGPTYEQYF | TRBJ2-7 | TRBD2 | . | TRBV28
TGTGCCAGCAGCGTAGGACCCGGGGGCAATGAGCAGTTCTTC | CASSVGPGGNEQFF | TRBJ2-1 | . | . | TRBV9
TGTGCCAGCAGTTTCGGGGGGGCGGGAGAGACCCAGTACTTC | CASSFGGAGETQYF | TRBJ2-5 | TRBD2 | . | TRBV28
TGCGCCAGCAGCCAAGACTCCCCCCGGGACTCCGAAGAGACCCAGTACTTC | CASSQDSPRDSEETQYF | TRBJ2-5 | . | . | TRBV4-3
TGTGCCAGCAGCCAGCCGGACAGGGCTGGAAACACCATATATTTT | CASSQPDRAGNTIYF | TRBJ1-3 | TRBD1 | . | TRBV14
TGTGCCAGCAGTGACCAGCGGCCACAGAGCTCCTACAATGAGCAGTTCTTC | CASSDQRPQSSYNEQFF | TRBJ2-1 | . | . | TRBV6-4
TGTGCCAGCAGGGAAGGGGCGGGAGGCCCGGGAGATACGCAGTATTTT | CASREGAGGPGDTQYF | TRBJ2-3 | TRBD2 | . | TRBV5-4
TGTGCCAGCAGCTCTAGGACCCTTGCGGGAGGGTTGGATGAGCAGTTCTTC | CASSSRTLAGGLDEQFF | TRBJ2-1 | TRBD2 | . | TRBV7-8
TGTGCCAGCAGTCTAAGGCCCGGGACAGACATACAAGAGACCCAGTACTTC | CASSLRPGTDIQETQYF | TRBJ2-5 | TRBD1 | . | TRBV27
TGCAGCTCGAAAGGGGGCACTGAAGCTTTCTTT | CSSKGGTEAFF | TRBJ1-1 | . | . | TRBV29-1
TGCGCCACGTCGGGAGGTAACTATGGCTACACCTTC | CATSGGNYGYTF | TRBJ1-2 | . | once | TRBV5-1
TGTGCCAGCAGCCCTGGCGGGTCGTATGGCTACACCTTC | CASSPGGSYGYTF | TRBJ1-2 | . | . | TRBV7-3
TGCGCCAGCAGTCAAGAGGAGACTAGCGGGATCCGGACCTACGAGCAGTACTTC | CASSQEETSGIRTYEQYF | TRBJ2-7 | TRBD2 | . | TRBV4-3
TGTGCCAGCTCACCAATTGGAGACAGGGTGGGTCATCAGCCCCAGCATTTT | CASSPIGDRVGHQPQHF | TRBJ1-5 | TRBD1 | . | TRBV18
TGTGCCAGCAGCCCGCCCTACCGGGAACCCGGAGGCTATGGCTACACCTTC | CASSPPYREPGGYGYTF | TRBJ1-2 | . | . | TRBV7-2
TGCGCCAGCAGCCACAGAACGACTAGCGGGAGTCCTTACTCCTACAATGAGCAGTTCTTC | CASSHRTTSGSPYSYNEQFF | TRBJ2-1 | TRBD2 | . | TRBV4-1
TGTGCCAGCAGCTTAGCAAGGGGACAGCAGCTGTTTTTT | CASSLARGQQLFF | TRBJ2-2 | TRBD1 | once | TRBV13
TGTGCCAGCGCCAACCAACCAGGGGTATGGCAGCCCCAGCATTTT | CASANQPGVWQPQHF | TRBJ1-5 | . | . | TRBV2
TGCGCCAGCAGTCCTCAGACAGGGCGCGGCGGTAGTAAGCAGTACTTC | CASSPQTGRGGSKQYF | TRBJ2-7 | TRBD1 | . | TRBV10-1
TGCGCCAGCAGCCAAGGGACTAGCGGGACCCATGAGCAGTTCTTC | CASSQGTSGTHEQFF | TRBJ2-1 | TRBD2 | . | TRBV4-3
TGTGCCAGCAGACAGGGGGCCGACAATCAGCCCCAGCATTTT | CASRQGADNQPQHF | TRBJ1-5 | TRBD1 | . | TRBV6-5
TGCGCCAGCAGCCTGCGAACAGGGGGTATGCTGGGGAGCTCCTACGAGCAGTACTTC | CASSLRTGGMLGSSYEQYF | TRBJ2-7 | TRBD1 | . | TRBV4-3
TGCGCCAGCAGCCAAGATCCACAGACGAACACTGAAGCTTTCTTT | CASSQDPQTNTEAFF | TRBJ1-1 | . | . | TRBV4-3
TGTGCCAGCAGTGGGGGGAGCGAACGGCTAGCGGGTTACACCGGGGAGCTGTTTTTT | CASSGGSERLAGYTGELFF | TRBJ2-2 | TRBD2 | . | TRBV6-1
TGCGCCAGCAGTGAGCGGAACTTAATGGGGCTTAATGAAAAACTGTTTTTT | CASSERNLMGLNEKLFF | TRBJ1-4 | . | . | TRBV10-1
TGTGCCAGCAGCTTGGGCAGAGGGGGCCGACCTTTCTTT | CASSLGRGGRPFF | TRBJ1-1 | TRBD1 | . | TRBV7-2
TGTGCCAGCAGTTTTCGTCGGAGGGATGAAAAACTGTTTTTT | CASSFRRRDEKLFF | TRBJ1-4 | . | . | TRBV28